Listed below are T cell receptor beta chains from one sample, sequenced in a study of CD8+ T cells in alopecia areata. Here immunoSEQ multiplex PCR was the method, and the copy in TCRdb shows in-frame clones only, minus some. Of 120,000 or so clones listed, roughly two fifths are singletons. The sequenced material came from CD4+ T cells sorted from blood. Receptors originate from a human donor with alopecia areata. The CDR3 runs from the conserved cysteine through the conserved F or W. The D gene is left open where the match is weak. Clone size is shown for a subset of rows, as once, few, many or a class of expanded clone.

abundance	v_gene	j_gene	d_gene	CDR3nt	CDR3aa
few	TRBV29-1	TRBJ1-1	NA	TGCAGCGTTGAACGGGAAGGTGGAGCTGAAGCTTTCTTT	CSVEREGGAEAFF
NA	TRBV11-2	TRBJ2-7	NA	TGTGCCAGCAGCTTAGATGTGGTAGCGGTGACAGGAGAGCAGTACTTC	CASSLDVVAVTGEQYF
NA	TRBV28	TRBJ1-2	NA	TGTGCCAGCAGTTCAAGCGGTAGCCAGGGGAAGGTCTATGGCTACACCTTC	CASSSSGSQGKVYGYTF
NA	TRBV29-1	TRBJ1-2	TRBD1	TGCAGCGTTGTCGGTTCCGGTTCAGGCAGGGGGTATGGCTACACCTTC	CSVVGSGSGRGYGYTF
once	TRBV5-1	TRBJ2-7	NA	TGCGCCAGCAGGACCGGGACGAGCTCCTACGAGCAGTACTTC	CASRTGTSSYEQYF
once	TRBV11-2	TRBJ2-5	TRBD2	TGTGCCAGCAGCTTAGGAGGGCGTCGCGGGAGGGGGGAGACCCAGTACTTC	CASSLGGRRGRGETQYF
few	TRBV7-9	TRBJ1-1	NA	TGTGCCAGCAGCTTTTCCATGGAGACTGAAGCTTTCTTT	CASSFSMETEAFF
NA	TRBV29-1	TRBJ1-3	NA	TGCAGCGTTGAACGGGATCCTGGAAACACCATATATTTT	CSVERDPGNTIYF
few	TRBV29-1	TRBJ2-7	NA	TGCAGCGTTGCGGGGCCCCCCCACCACGAGCAGTACTTC	CSVAGPPHHEQYF
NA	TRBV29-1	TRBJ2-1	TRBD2	TGCAGCGTTGACCGCGCACTAGCGGTAGCTGAGCAGTTCTTC	CSVDRALAVAEQFF
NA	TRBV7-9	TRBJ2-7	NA	TGTGCCAGCAGCCCGATCAGACCTCCTTACGAGCAGTACTTC	CASSPIRPPYEQYF
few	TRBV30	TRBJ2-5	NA	TGTGCCTGGAGTGAAGGGCTCTCAACCCAGTACTTC	CAWSEGLSTQYF
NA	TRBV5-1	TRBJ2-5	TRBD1	TGCGCCACCGCGACAGGGGTTGGTGAGACCCAGTACTTC	CATATGVGETQYF
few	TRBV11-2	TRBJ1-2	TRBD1	TGTGCCAGCAGCTACACAGGGGATGATGGCTACACCTTC	CASSYTGDDGYTF
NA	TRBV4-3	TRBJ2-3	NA	TGCGCCAGCAGCCAAGGGGGCGGCGGGAGCACAGATACGCAGTATTTT	CASSQGGGGSTDTQYF
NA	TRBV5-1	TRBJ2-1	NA	TGCGCCAGCAGCTTGGCAATTGGCTTAAACAATGAGCAGTTCTTC	CASSLAIGLNNEQFF
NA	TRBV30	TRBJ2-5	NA	TGTGCCTGGAGTGTGGGGCAGTCGTACCAAGAGACCCAGTACTTC	CAWSVGQSYQETQYF
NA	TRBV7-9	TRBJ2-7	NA	TGTGCCAGCAGCACAGATAGGAGCTCCTACGAGCAGTACTTC	CASSTDRSSYEQYF
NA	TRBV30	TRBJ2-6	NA	TGTGCCTCCTTACAGGGTACTGGGGCCAACGTCCTGACTTTC	CASLQGTGANVLTF
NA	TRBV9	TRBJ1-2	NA	TGTGCCAGCAGCGTAAGGCAGTTCAACTATGGCTACACCTTC	CASSVRQFNYGYTF
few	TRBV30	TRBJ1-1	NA	TGTGCCTGGACGGGGGACGCCATGAACACTGAAGCTTTCTTT	CAWTGDAMNTEAFF
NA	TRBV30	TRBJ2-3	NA	TGTGCCTGGAGGCAGAGCAGCACAGATACGCAGTATTTT	CAWRQSSTDTQYF
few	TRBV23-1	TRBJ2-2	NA	TGCGCCAGCAGTCAAGGGGAACCTCCAGAGAACGGGGAGCTGTTTTTT	CASSQGEPPENGELFF
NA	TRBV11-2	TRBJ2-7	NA	TGTGCCAGCAGCTTAGAACGGGTCTCCGGGGCCTACTTC	CASSLERVSGAYF
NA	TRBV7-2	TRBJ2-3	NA	TGTGCCAGCAGCTTATCACCCACAGATACGCAGTATTTT	CASSLSPTDTQYF
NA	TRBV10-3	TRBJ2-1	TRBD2	TGTGCCATCCGAGGGGAGGGCGATGAGCAGTTCTTC	CAIRGEGDEQFF
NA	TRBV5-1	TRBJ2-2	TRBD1	TGCGCCAGCAGCCCCCCAGGGGGGAACACCGGGGAGCTGTTTTTT	CASSPPGGNTGELFF